The 15 T cell receptor beta chains given below trace back to one sample, sequenced in a study of T cell responses to AZD1222 COVID-19 vaccine. Clones were sequenced by immunoSEQ multiplex PCR, and TCRdb holds only the in-frame ones, with some missing. The sample holds 95,000 to 150,000 clones; around 82% are singletons and the top ten take over 5%. This specimen consisted of peripheral blood, obtained on day 0 of AZD1222 vaccination. These receptor sequences come from an adult in good health.

This chain joins TRBV5-4 and TRBJ2-1; D may be TRBD2 (6 bases). Per the germline V gene, CDR1 is SGHNT and CDR2 is YYREEE (reference sequence). Trimming removed 4 bases from V and 6 bases from J, with 11 bases in between. The CDR3 covers 13 residues. CDR3 region: CASSVVGGNEQFF. The CDR3 region has the DNA TGTGCCAGCAGCGTCGTGGGGGGCAATGAGCAGTTCTTC.

Worth noting for this clone: The junction does not match germline at one end; this may be a read error. J is TRBJ1-2 and V is TRBV6-1; no reliable D call. The length of the CDR3 is 13 residues. CDR1 MNHNS and CDR2 SASEGT come from the germline V gene. CDR3 loop: CASREGTNYGYTF. The DNA of the CDR3 is TGTGCCAGCAGGGAAGGGACTAACTATGGCTACACCTTC.

The chain uses TRBV5-1 and TRBJ1-4; D might be TRBD1 (6 bases). The CDR3 spans 15 residues. Germline V lookup: CDR1 SGHRS, CDR2 YFSETQ. Trimming left V 1 base short and J 3 bases short, with 10 bases between. The CDR3 is CASSLRGPANEKLFF. DNA of the CDR3: TGCGCCAGCAGCTTGCGGGGGCCCGCTAATGAAAAACTGTTTTTT.

The chain links TRBV6-2 or TRBV6-3 to TRBJ1-2; no clear D gene. Germline V CDR1 and CDR2: MNHEY, SVGEGT. The CDR3 runs to 10 residues. Trimming shortened V by 6 bases and J by 8 bases, and 7 bases separated the two germline ends. CDR3 loop: CASSFIGYTF. CDR3 nucleotide sequence: TGTGCCAGCAGCTTTATCGGCTACACCTTC.

The chain links TRBV7-9 to TRBJ2-2; 7 bases align to TRBD2. Per germline, CDR1 SEHNR and CDR2 FQNEAQ (reference sequence). The CDR3 sequence is 17 residues long. The V gene end was trimmed by 5 bases and the J gene end by 1 base; junction bases not matched to a gene: 10. The CDR3 region has the DNA TGTGCCAGCAGCCGAGACTCCCCGGGGGGGAACACCGGGGAGCTGTTTTTT. It encodes CASSRDSPGGNTGELFF.

V is TRBV12-3 or TRBV12-4 and J is TRBJ1-4; D remains ambiguous. The CDR3 sequence is 11 residues long. The V and J ends lost 6 bases and 8 bases respectively, with 7 bases between them. In DNA form, the CDR3 reads TGTGCCAGCAGCCGGAAGGAAAAACTGTTTTTT. It translates to CASSRKEKLFF.

The rearrangement joins TRBV10-3 to TRBJ2-3; 12 bases match TRBD2. There are 14 residues in the CDR3. CDR1 and CDR2 (germline): ENHRY, SYGVKD. V shed 9 bases and J 2 bases; nucleotides not matched to a gene: 3. The CDR3 sequence is CAIGTSGYTDTQYF. CDR3 bases: TGTGCCATAGGGACTAGCGGGTACACAGATACGCAGTATTTT.

The genes are TRBV2 and TRBJ1-1, with D possibly matching TRBD1 (5 bases). Trimming pared 7 bases from V and 4 bases from J, leaving 13 bases between. The CDR3 is 13 residues long. The V gene's germline CDR1 is SNHLY and CDR2 FYNNEI. The CDR3 DNA reads as TGTGCCAGCACCGACCGGGGGGGCACTGAAGCTTTCTTT. Amino acids: CASTDRGGTEAFF.

This clone was seen only once. The CDR3 DNA reads as TGTGCCAGTAGTATGTTGGGAGTTGCGGAGCAGTACTTC. Its protein product is CASSMLGVAEQYF. The chain links TRBV19 to TRBJ2-7; D might be TRBD2 (5 bases). This CDR3 has 13 residues. CDR1 and CDR2 (germline): LNHDA, SQIVND (reference sequence). Trimming removed 3 bases at V and 7 bases at J, with 13 bases between.

The genes are TRBV27 and TRBJ1-5, with D maybe TRBD1 (5 bases). V lost 0 bases to trimming and J lost 7 bases, with 13 bases between them. The CDR3 extends over 15 amino acids. Germline CDR1 and CDR2: MNHEY and SMNVEV (reference sequence). The CDR3 sequence: CASSLSAGLVQPQHF. CDR3 bases: TGTGCCAGCAGTTTATCGGCAGGGTTGGTACAGCCCCAGCATTTT.

The rearrangement uses TRBV6-6 and TRBJ2-2, with 8 bases aligning to TRBD1. The CDR3 runs to 15 residues. Germline V lookup: CDR1 MNHNY, CDR2 SVGAGI (reference sequence). The junction had 9 bases not matched to a gene; V was cut back by 6 bases and J by 6 bases. For the CDR3, the DNA is TGTGCCAGCAGCCCAGGGGGCGCCCCCCCCGGGGAGCTGTTTTTT. Translating it yields CASSPGGAPPGELFF.

The rearrangement joins TRBV19 to TRBJ2-7; D gene unclear. Trimming removed 1 base from V and 6 bases from J, with 4 bases in between. Germline lookup yields CDR1 LNHDA and CDR2 SQIVND (reference sequence). The CDR3 loop spans 11 amino acids. The CDR3 DNA reads as TGTGCCAGTAGTATAGGGGCCGAGCAGTACTTC. It is translated as CASSIGAEQYF.

The chain employs TRBV7-9 and TRBJ1-1; D is unresolved. The ends were cut back, 7 bases at V and 11 bases at J, with 14 bases in the middle. CDR1 is SEHNR, CDR2 FQNEAQ, per germline (reference sequence). This CDR3 is built from 11 residues. Here the CDR3 reads CASTLGPAAFF. CDR3 in DNA: TGTGCCAGCACCCTAGGTCCGGCGGCTTTCTTT. Filled out from reference TRBV7-9 and TRBJ1-1, the complete variable domain reads DTGVSQNPRHKITKRGQNVTFRCDPISEHNRLYWYRQTLGQGPEFLTYFQNEAQLEKSRLLSDRFSAERPKGSFSTLEIQRTEQGDSAMYLCASTLGPAAFFGQGTRLTVV.

This clone was seen a single time. The chain uses TRBV28 and TRBJ1-5, with D possibly TRBD1 on 6 matching bases. The ends were cut back, 6 bases at V and 4 bases at J, with 22 bases in the middle. This CDR3 comprises 17 residues. CDR1 is MDHEN and CDR2 is SYDVKM in the germline V gene. CDR3: CASSLAAMGAVNQPQHF. CDR3 DNA: TGTGCCAGCAGCCTGGCGGCGATGGGGGCGGTAAATCAGCCCCAGCATTTT.

This clone has a single count. This chain connects TRBV13 to TRBJ1-6; perhaps TRBD1 as D (5 bases). This CDR3 comprises 17 residues. The V gene's germline CDR1 is PRHDT and CDR2 FYEKMQ (reference sequence). Trimming took off 5 bases at V and 0 bases at J, with 14 bases between the two ends. Written as DNA, the CDR3 is TGTGCCAGCAGCCAGGGACTTGTGAGCTCCTATAATTCACCCCTCCACTTT. Amino acids: CASSQGLVSSYNSPLHF.